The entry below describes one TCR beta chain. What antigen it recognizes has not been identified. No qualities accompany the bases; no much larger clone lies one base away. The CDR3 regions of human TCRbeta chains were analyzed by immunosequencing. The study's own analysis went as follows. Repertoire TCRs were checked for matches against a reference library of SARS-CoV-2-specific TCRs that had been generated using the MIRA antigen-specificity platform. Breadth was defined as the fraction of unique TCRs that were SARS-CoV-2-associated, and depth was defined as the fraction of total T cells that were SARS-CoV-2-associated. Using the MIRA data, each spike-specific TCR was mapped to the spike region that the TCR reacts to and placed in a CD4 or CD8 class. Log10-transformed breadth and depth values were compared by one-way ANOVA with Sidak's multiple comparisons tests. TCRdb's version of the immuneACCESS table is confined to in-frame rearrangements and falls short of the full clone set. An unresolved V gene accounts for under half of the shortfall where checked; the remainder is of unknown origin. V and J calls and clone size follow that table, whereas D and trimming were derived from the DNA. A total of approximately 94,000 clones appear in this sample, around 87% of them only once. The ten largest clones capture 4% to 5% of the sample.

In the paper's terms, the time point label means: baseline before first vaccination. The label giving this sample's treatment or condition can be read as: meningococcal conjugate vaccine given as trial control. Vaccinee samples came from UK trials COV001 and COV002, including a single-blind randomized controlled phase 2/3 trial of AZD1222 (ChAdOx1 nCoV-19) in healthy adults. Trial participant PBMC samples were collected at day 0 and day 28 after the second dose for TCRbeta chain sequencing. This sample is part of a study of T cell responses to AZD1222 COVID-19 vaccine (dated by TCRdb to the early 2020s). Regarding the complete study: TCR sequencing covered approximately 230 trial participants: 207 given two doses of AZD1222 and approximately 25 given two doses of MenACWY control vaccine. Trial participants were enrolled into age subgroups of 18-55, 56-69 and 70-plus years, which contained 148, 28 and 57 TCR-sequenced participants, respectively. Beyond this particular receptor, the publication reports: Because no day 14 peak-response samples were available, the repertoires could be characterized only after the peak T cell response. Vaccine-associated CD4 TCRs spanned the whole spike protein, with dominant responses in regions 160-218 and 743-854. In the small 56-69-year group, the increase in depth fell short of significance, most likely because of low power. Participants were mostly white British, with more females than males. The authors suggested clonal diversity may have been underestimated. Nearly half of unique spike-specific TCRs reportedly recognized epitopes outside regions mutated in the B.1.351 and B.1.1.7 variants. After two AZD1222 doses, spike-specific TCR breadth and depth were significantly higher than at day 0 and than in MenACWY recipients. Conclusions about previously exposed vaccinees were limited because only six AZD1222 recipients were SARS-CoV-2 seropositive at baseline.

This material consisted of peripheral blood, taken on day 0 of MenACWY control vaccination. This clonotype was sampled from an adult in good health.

The CDR3 in this case is CAWLTEGGVGYTF. In nucleotide form, the sequence is TGTGCCTGGCTGACGGAGGGAGGGGTCGGCTACACCTTC. The V and J genes are TRBV30 and TRBJ1-2, and perhaps TRBD1 as D gene, on 5 matching bases. Looking up the germline V gene (reference sequence) yields CDR1 GTSNPN and CDR2 SVGIG. From its cysteine to its phenylalanine, the CDR3 spans 13 amino acids. Only the CDR3 region is kept as DNA, spanning 39 bases read in frame from base 1. Relative to germline, V is 5 bases shorter and J is 8 bases shorter, with 18 bases between their ends.